The 15 T cell receptor beta chains in this list originate from one sample, sequenced in a study of OX40 agonist ivuxolimab in advanced cancers. The library was prepared using the immunoSEQ multiplex PCR assay. In its TCRdb copy, this immuneACCESS table keeps in-frame sequences only and misses some clones. Where compared with another copy, unresolved V genes explain less than half of these, and the others have no known cause. Here the sample has 55,000 to 65,000 clones; roughly nine tenths occur a single time. The top ten hold 15% to 20% of the sample. Sequenced material: CD4+ or CD8+ T cells sorted from blood, taken in a trial of the OX40 agonist ivuxolimab. The receptors were sampled from an adult with an advanced solid tumor such as melanoma, head and neck, liver or kidney cancer.

This chain connects TRBV6-5 to TRBJ1-2; D gene unclear. The CDR3 is made up of 15 amino acids. The germline V gene encodes CDR1 MNHEY and CDR2 SVGAGI. V lost 6 bases to trimming and J lost 2 bases, with 16 bases between them. CDR3 in DNA: TGTGCCAGCAGCTCCCACCGAGGAGGAAACTATGGCTACACCTTC. This gives the protein CASSSHRGGNYGYTF.

The J gene is TRBJ1-2, the V gene TRBV27; D not resolved. The V gene lost 4 bases and the J gene lost 1 base, with 16 bases spanning the gap. The V gene's germline CDR1 is MNHEY and CDR2 SMNVEV (reference sequence). This CDR3 is built from 16 residues. In nucleotides, the CDR3 is TGTGCCAGCAGTTCCCTGGACGGCCTCCTTAACTATGGCTACACCTTC. Protein product: CASSSLDGLLNYGYTF.

The chain employs TRBV7-8 and TRBJ2-7; a weak D match, TRBD2 (6 bases). The CDR3 totals 15 residues. From germline, CDR1 is SGHVS and CDR2 FQNEAQ. V lost 4 bases and J lost 0, with 13 bases in between. The CDR3: CASSSPGTGSYEQYF. The CDR3 nucleotides read TGTGCCAGCAGCTCTCCCGGGACTGGCTCCTACGAGCAGTACTTC.

The V call is TRBV5-4, the J call TRBJ2-3; 9 nucleotides agree with TRBD2. J was trimmed by 7 bases and V by 4 bases; bases with no gene match: 10. The CDR3 length is 15 residues. From germline, CDR1 is SGHNT and CDR2 YYREEE (reference sequence). The CDR3 loop is CASSQVLSGGYTQYF. The CDR3 DNA reads TGTGCCAGCAGCCAAGTTCTTAGCGGGGGTTATACGCAGTATTTT.

A few counts support this clone. The V and J genes are TRBV7-9 and TRBJ2-7; possibly TRBD1 or TRBD2 for D (7 bases each). V was clipped by 5 bases and J by 2 bases, with 10 bases between them. Germline values: CDR1 SEHNR, CDR2 FQNEAQ (reference sequence). CDR3 size: 13 residues. The CDR3 nucleotides read TGTGCCAGCAGCCAGGGGGGGGCCTACGAGCAGTACTTC. Translated: CASSQGGAYEQYF.

This chain uses TRBV13 with TRBJ1-6; no reliable D call. Trimming removed 5 bases from V and 1 base from J, with 15 bases in between. The CDR3 contains 17 residues. The V gene's germline CDR1 is PRHDT and CDR2 FYEKMQ (reference sequence). CDR3 residues: CASSEGGGSSYNSPLHF. CDR3 DNA: TGTGCCAGCAGCGAAGGAGGAGGGTCGTCCTATAATTCACCCCTCCACTTT.

The J gene is TRBJ1-4, the V gene TRBV6-5; possibly TRBD1 for D (5 bases). This CDR3 spans 14 amino acids. Trimming pared 5 bases from V and 5 bases from J, leaving 12 bases between. CDR1 and CDR2 (germline): MNHEY, SVGAGI. CDR3 region: CASSPGLPNEKLFF. The CDR3, as DNA: TGTGCCAGCAGTCCGGGACTCCCAAATGAAAAACTGTTTTTT.

The CDR3 is CASSPPGSSGNTIYF. The CDR3 DNA follows: TGTGCCAGCAGTCCTCCAGGGAGCTCTGGAAACACCATATATTTT. This chain uses TRBV28 with TRBJ1-3; a possible D gene is TRBD1 (5 bases). The CDR3 is 15 amino acids. Deletions cut 5 bases from V and 0 bases from J, with 11 bases between. Germline lookup yields CDR1 MDHEN and CDR2 SYDVKM.

This clone was found once. The gene calls are TRBV19 and TRBJ2-7; 9 nucleotides agree with TRBD1. The ends lost 5 bases at V and 2 bases at J; junction bases unmatched: 7. The CDR3 is made up of 15 amino acids. Germline CDR1 LNHDA, CDR2 SQIVND (reference sequence). The CDR3 loop is CASSPGTGRTYEQYF. The CDR3 DNA follows: TGTGCCAGTAGTCCTGGGACAGGGAGAACCTACGAGCAGTACTTC.

The chain employs TRBV5-1 and TRBJ2-7, with D tentatively TRBD2 (5 bases). V was shortened by 3 bases and J by 3 bases, with 10 bases between the two germline ends. From germline, CDR1 is SGHRS and CDR2 YFSETQ. CDR3 size: 13 residues. CDR3: CASSYGLNYEQYF. As DNA, the CDR3 is TGCGCCAGCAGCTACGGACTGAACTACGAGCAGTACTTC.

CDR3 sequence: CASSQDQGLGYGYTF. Written as DNA, the CDR3 is TGTGCCAGCAGCCAAGATCAGGGGCTCGGGTATGGCTACACCTTC. V is TRBV4-2 and J is TRBJ1-2; D is perhaps TRBD1 (6 bases). V was cut by 0 bases and J by 5 bases, with 13 bases left in between. Germline CDR1 reads LGHNA; CDR2 reads YNFKEQ. This CDR3 is built from 15 residues.

In its sample, this clone was seen a few times. The chain links TRBV5-4 to TRBJ2-1; TRBD2 aligns across 9 bases. The germline gives CDR1 SGHNT, CDR2 YYREEE (reference sequence). The CDR3 has 16 amino acids. V was pared by 4 bases and J by 2 bases, with 7 bases of the junction left unmatched. CDR3 protein: CASSGGGLATYNEQFF. The CDR3 DNA is TGTGCCAGCAGCGGGGGGGGACTAGCTACCTACAATGAGCAGTTCTTC.

The chain uses TRBV5-1 and TRBJ1-6; D not resolved. Germline CDR1 is SGHRS and CDR2 is YFSETQ. The CDR3 length is 16 residues. V lost 6 bases to trimming and J lost 7 bases, with 20 bases between them. The CDR3 loop is CASKLSARAVNSPLHF. Here the CDR3 DNA reads TGCGCCAGCAAACTTTCCGCTCGGGCCGTAAATTCACCCCTCCACTTT.

This clone has only one observation. V and J are TRBV6-6 and TRBJ1-5; unclear D gene. V was trimmed by 2 bases and J by 4 bases, leaving 3 bases between them. Germline CDR1 reads MNHNY; CDR2 reads SVGAGI (reference sequence). The CDR3 runs to 12 residues. CDR3 in DNA: TGTGCCAGCAGTTACGAAAATCAGCCCCAGCATTTT. Translated, it gives CASSYENQPQHF.

The V call is TRBV6-1, the J call TRBJ1-1; D is ambiguous. This CDR3 comprises 15 residues. Germline V gives CDR1 MNHNS, CDR2 SASEGT. Trimming took 4 bases from V and 0 from J, leaving 12 bases between them. The CDR3 sequence: CASSGGQSLNTEAFF. CDR3 DNA sequence: TGTGCCAGCAGTGGGGGTCAGTCCCTGAACACTGAAGCTTTCTTT.